Below, 10 T cell receptor beta chains from the same sample are listed, as sequenced in a study of human T cells and chemical hapten exposure. Stated time point: pre-sensitization, week 0. Treatment here: therapeutic diphenylcyclopropenone sensitization with weekly scalp DPC. TCRdb re-analysed the RACE reads in MiXCR, keeping a single row per CDR3 protein. The data contain under 45,000 distinct CDR3 sequences, about 10% of them singletons. The sample in question was whole blood, obtained in connection with sensitization to the hapten diphenylcyclopropenone (DPC). These receptors originate from a man aged 30 to 45 with alopecia areata. Some clones in this sample may be carry-over from other donors' samples.

This clonotype occurred many times. The gene calls are TRBV4-3 and TRBJ2-7; 9 nucleotides align to TRBD1. V lost 0 bases and J lost 2; bases outside the gene matches: 5. Per the germline V gene, CDR1 is LGHNA and CDR2 is YSLEER. CDR3 size: 16 residues. CDR3 amino acids: CASSQDVRQGAYEQYV. CDR3 bases: TGCGCCAGCAGCCAAGACGTAAGACAGGGGGCCTACGAGCAGTACGTC.

This chain uses TRBV7-7 with TRBJ2-2; no firm D call. The V and J ends lost 4 bases and 0 bases respectively, with 12 bases between them. The CDR3 consists of 16 residues. Germline assignment: CDR1 SSHAT and CDR2 FNYEAQ (reference sequence). The CDR3: CASSSSGQPNTGELFF. DNA of the CDR3: TGTGCCAGCAGCTCATCCGGTCAGCCGAACACCGGGGAGCTGTTTTTT. Variable domain in full (rest from reference TRBV7-7 and TRBJ2-2): GAGVSQSPRYKVTKRGQDVTLRCDPISSHATLYWYQQALGQGPEFLTYFNYEAQPDKSGLPSDRFSAERPEGSISTLTIQRTEQRDSAMYRCASSSSGQPNTGELFFGEGSRLTVL.

The CDR3 sequence is CAQPRAPSETQYF. The CDR3 DNA reads TGTGCCCAGCCCAGGGCTCCCTCGGAGACCCAGTACTTC. The gene calls are TRBV12-5 and TRBJ2-5, with D tentatively TRBD1 (5 bases). The CDR3 length is 13 residues. Germline CDR1 LGHNT, CDR2 FRNRAP.

Here the CDR3 reads CATSEGTARQETQYF. CDR3 in DNA: TGTGCCACCAGTGAGGGGACCGCAAGACAAGAGACCCAGTACTTC. The chain has TRBV24-1 and TRBJ2-5, with D possibly being TRBD1 or TRBD2 (5 bases each). The CDR3 contains 15 residues. Germline CDR1 is KGHDR and CDR2 is SFDVKD. The germline V and J ends were trimmed by 4 bases and 2 bases, with 13 bases remaining between them.

This clonotype was picked up many times. V gene TRBV5-1 combines with J gene TRBJ2-3; 9 nucleotides align to TRBD2. The CDR3 is 14 residues long. With V trimmed by 1 base and J by 6 bases, 3 bases remained unmatched. Germline CDR1 SGHRS, CDR2 YFSETQ. The CDR3 bases are TGCGCCAGCAGCTTGAGGCTAGCGGGGGATACGCAGTATTTT. This gives the protein CASSLRLAGDTQYF.

The table lists this clonotype with many counts. The rearrangement uses TRBV20-1 and TRBJ2-2, with no clear D. V shed 5 bases and J shed 5 bases, with 12 bases lying between them. Germline assignment: CDR1 DFQATT and CDR2 SNEGSKA (reference sequence). The CDR3 covers 13 residues. CDR3 DNA: TGCAGTGCTCTAATGTTACTGACCGGGGAGCTGTTTTTT. It translates to CSALMLLTGELFF.

This clonotype came up many times. This chain links TRBV5-1 with TRBJ1-1, with TRBD1 as a possible D gene (6 bases). CDR1 and CDR2 (germline): SGHRS, YFSETQ. The V end was cut by 4 bases, the J end by 0 bases, with 22 bases between. The CDR3 has 18 amino acids. CDR3 DNA: TGCGCCAGCAGCCTGGATTTCAGGGGCGGCAGCATGAACACTGAAGCTTTCTTT. This gives the protein CASSLDFRGGSMNTEAFF.

This clonotype turned up a few times. This chain uses TRBV6-5 with TRBJ1-6; 10 bases map to TRBD1. The germline CDR1 and CDR2 sequences are MNHEY and SVGAGI. Trimming at V came to 2 bases and at J to 7 bases, leaving 2 bases not matched to a gene. CDR3 length: 15 amino acids. CDR3 DNA: TGTGCCAGCAGTTACCGACAGGGGGCAAATTCACCCCTCCACTTT. It codes for CASSYRQGANSPLHF.

The table lists this clonotype with many counts. This rearrangement joins TRBV20-1 to TRBJ2-1, with 12 bases identical to TRBD1. V dropped 3 bases and J dropped 4; count of bases not matched to a gene: 7. CDR1 DFQATT and CDR2 SNEGSKA come from the germline V gene (reference sequence). There are 16 residues in the CDR3. CDR3 in amino acids: CSARGTGGFNYNEQFF. CDR3 sequence (DNA): TGCAGTGCTAGGGGGACAGGGGGCTTCAATTACAATGAGCAGTTCTTC.

The CDR3 protein is CSATPGLAGPHEQFF. As DNA, the CDR3 is TGCAGTGCGACTCCGGGACTAGCGGGCCCCCATGAGCAGTTCTTC. The chain has TRBV20-1 and TRBJ2-1, with 12 bases identical to TRBD2. The CDR3 has 15 residues. Trimming at V came to 6 bases and at J to 8 bases, leaving 11 bases not matched to a gene. Germline V gives CDR1 DFQATT, CDR2 SNEGSKA (reference sequence).